This T cell receptor (beta chain) was sequenced in a study of OX40 agonist ivuxolimab in advanced cancers. Some clones are missing from TCRdb's copy, which holds only in-frame ones; the method was immunoSEQ multiplex PCR. The sample shows about 94,000 clones, roughly 84% of them seen only once. Trimming removed 2 bases from V and 8 bases from J, with 12 bases in between. The CDR3 spans 14 residues. Germline V gene lookup returns CDR1 SEHNR and CDR2 FQNEAQ (reference sequence). The source was CD4+ or CD8+ T cells sorted from blood, collected in a trial of the OX40 agonist ivuxolimab. This receptor was obtained from an adult with an advanced solid tumor such as melanoma, head and neck, liver or kidney cancer. The V and J genes are TRBV7-9 and TRBJ1-4, with D uncertain. CDR3 DNA: TGTGCCAGCAGCTTATGGGAGGGAGGAGAAAAACTGTTTTTT. This codes for CASSLWEGGEKLFF. Full variable domain (missing parts from reference TRBV7-9 and TRBJ1-4): DTGVSQNPRHKITKRGQNVTFRCDPISEHNRLYWYRQTLGQGPEFLTYFQNEAQLEKSRLLSDRFSAERPKGSFSTLEIQRTEQGDSAMYLCASSLWEGGEKLFFGSGTQLSVL.